This T cell receptor beta chain was retrieved from a study of technical replicates of blood from a few donors. The CDR3 sequence is 13 residues long. V was clipped by 5 bases and J by 6 bases; unmatched bases: 6. Per the germline V gene, CDR1 is SGHTA and CDR2 is FQGTGA. This clone has just a few counts. Assay: immunoSEQ multiplex PCR; the TCRdb copy retains only in-frame clones and omits some. The table lists 65,000 to 90,000 clones, around 94% of them singletons, with 0.39% in the top ten. The TCR was taken from a human donor in good health. The chain combines TRBV7-3 with TRBJ1-1, with TRBD1 matching over 7 bases. Sequencing was done on a sample of T cells isolated from PBMCs. CDR3 region: CASSTFTGAEAFF. DNA of the CDR3: TGTGCCAGCAGCACCTTTACAGGGGCTGAAGCTTTCTTT.